Below are 19 T cell receptor beta chains sequenced from a single sample in a study of brain T cells in children with intractable seizures. TCRdb's copy holds only in-frame clones and misses some; the assay was immunoSEQ multiplex PCR. Altogether roughly 80,000 clones are present, about 92% being singletons, with the ten largest covering about 1.4%. Source: peripheral blood, taken at surgery. These receptors all stem from a boy under three years old with tuberous sclerosis and intractable seizures.

This sequence joins TRBV11-2 and TRBJ1-2; TRBD1 matches 7 bases. Germline V gives CDR1 SGHAT, CDR2 FQNNGV. The V segment lost 4 bases and the J segment 3 bases; nucleotides outside the gene matches: 2. The CDR3 sequence is 13 residues long. The CDR3 region is CASSSGTDYGYTF. In nucleotides, the CDR3 is TGTGCCAGCAGCTCCGGGACAGACTATGGCTACACCTTC.

V gene TRBV27 combines with J gene TRBJ2-2; 7 bases agree with TRBD2. Germline V gene sequence: CDR1 MNHEY, CDR2 SMNVEV (reference sequence). The CDR3 runs 17 residues. V lost 2 bases and J lost 0; bases outside the gene matches: 6. CDR3 sequence reads: CASSLGREPSNTGELFF. The CDR3 nucleotides are TGTGCCAGCAGTTTAGGGCGGGAGCCGTCGAACACCGGGGAGCTGTTTTTT.

V is TRBV7-2 and J is TRBJ2-5, with D perhaps TRBD2 (6 bases). Germline values: CDR1 SGHTA, CDR2 FQGNSA. This CDR3 contains 14 residues. Trimming took 4 bases from V and 2 from J, leaving 11 bases between them. Written as DNA, the CDR3 is TGTGCCAGCAGCTCACGGGACTTGCAAGAGACCCAGTACTTC. Translation gives CASSSRDLQETQYF.

The gene calls are TRBV11-3 and TRBJ2-1, with no clear D. With 0 bases removed from V and 2 bases from J, the gap between germline ends came to 5 bases. The germline V gene encodes CDR1 SGHNT and CDR2 YENEEA. The CDR3 runs 14 residues. The CDR3 DNA sequence: TGTGCCAGCAGCTTAGATCGGGCCTACAATGAGCAGTTCTTC. It yields the protein CASSLDRAYNEQFF.

The chain has TRBV18 and TRBJ2-3; D is perhaps TRBD2 (7 bases). Germline assignment: CDR1 KGHSH and CDR2 LQKENI. The ends were cut back, 3 bases at V and 7 bases at J, with 14 bases in the middle. The CDR3 totals 14 residues. CDR3 nucleotides: TGTGCCAGCTCACCTGGGGGGGCCTACAATACGCAGTATTTT. Its protein product is CASSPGGAYNTQYF.

V gene TRBV9 combines with J gene TRBJ2-1; 10 bases match TRBD1. The V segment lost 2 bases and the J segment 13 bases; nucleotides outside the gene matches: 9. The CDR3 totals 14 residues. Germline CDR1 reads SGDLS; CDR2 reads YYNGEE. The CDR3 bases are TGTGCCAGCAGCGTCGGGGACAGGGGATCGGTCCAGTTCTTC. Translation: CASSVGDRGSVQFF.

This clone was seen only once. V and J are TRBV30 and TRBJ2-7; D is possibly TRBD2 (6 bases). V was cut by 0 bases and J by 2 bases, with 8 bases left in between. This CDR3 is built from 13 residues. Germline CDR1 and CDR2: GTSNPN and SVGIG (reference sequence). CDR3 in amino acids: CAWSVGSPYEQYF. The CDR3 region has the DNA TGTGCCTGGAGTGTCGGGAGTCCCTACGAGCAGTACTTC.

The chain employs TRBV5-4 and TRBJ2-3; TRBD2 matches at 7 bases. The CDR3 totals 15 residues. The germline V gene encodes CDR1 SGHNT and CDR2 YYREEE (reference sequence). The trim removed 0 bases at V and 4 bases at J, leaving 5 bases unmatched. Here the CDR3 reads CASSLGGRGADTQYF. The CDR3 DNA is TGTGCCAGCAGCTTGGGCGGGAGAGGAGCAGATACGCAGTATTTT.

The chain recombines TRBV18 with TRBJ1-2; D is possibly TRBD1 (6 bases). Trimming left V 8 bases short and J 6 bases short, with 19 bases between. Germline V gives CDR1 KGHSH, CDR2 LQKENI. The CDR3 runs to 14 residues. In nucleotides, the CDR3 is TGTGCCAGCCAGGATACGACAGGCAACGATGGCTACACCTTC. Its translation: CASQDTTGNDGYTF. Using reference TRBV18 and TRBJ1-2 for the parts outside the CDR3, the full variable domain is NAGVMQNPRHLVRRRGQEARLRCSPMKGHSHVYWYRQLPEEGLKFMVYLQKENIIDESGMPKERFSAEFPKEGPSILRIQQVVRGDSAAYFCASQDTTGNDGYTFGSGTRLTVV.

Here the CDR3 reads CATQPGTSNTGELFF. The CDR3, as DNA: TGTGCCACGCAACCCGGGACATCGAACACCGGGGAGCTGTTTTTT. The chain joins TRBV24-1 to TRBJ2-2; possibly TRBD1 for D (6 bases). CDR3 length: 15 amino acids. Deletions cut 10 bases from V and 0 bases from J, with 14 bases between. Germline V gene sequence: CDR1 KGHDR, CDR2 SFDVKD.

V is TRBV6-1 and J is TRBJ2-7, with D perhaps TRBD2 (6 bases). Deletions cut 0 bases from V and 5 bases from J, with 23 bases between. Germline V gene sequence: CDR1 MNHNS, CDR2 SASEGT. The CDR3 runs to 18 residues. The CDR3 DNA is TGTGCCAGCAGTGAAGCGCTGGTCTTGGAAGGGCGGGATGACGAGCAGTACTTC. The encoded protein is CASSEALVLEGRDDEQYF.

CDR3 amino acids: CSASRRGGPYNEQFF. The CDR3 bases are TGCAGTGCTAGTAGGCGGGGGGGCCCATACAATGAGCAGTTCTTC. The chain combines TRBV20-1 with TRBJ2-1, with 9 positions matching TRBD2. Trimming removed 3 bases from V and 4 bases from J; junction bases left unmatched: 7. This CDR3 comprises 15 residues. Germline CDR1 reads DFQATT; CDR2 reads SNEGSKA (reference sequence).

This clone has a handful of counts. This chain links TRBV10-1 with TRBJ2-7; 7 bases are shared with TRBD1. V gave up 3 bases and J gave up 3 bases; unmatched junction bases: 11. The CDR3 consists of 16 residues. Germline V gives CDR1 WNHNN, CDR2 SYGVQD (reference sequence). The DNA for the CDR3 is TGCGCCAGCAGTGACAGCGGCCGGGACAGCGGCTACGAGCAGTACTTC. Amino acid sequence: CASSDSGRDSGYEQYF.

The chain carries TRBV30 and TRBJ1-2; a possible D gene is TRBD1 (5 bases). V gave up 0 bases and J gave up 8 bases, with 16 bases separating them. The germline CDR1 and CDR2 sequences are GTSNPN and SVGIG (reference sequence). The CDR3 has 14 amino acids. The CDR3 sequence: CAWSVHQGRGGYTF. In DNA, the CDR3 is TGTGCCTGGAGTGTACACCAGGGAAGGGGAGGCTACACCTTC.

The chain employs TRBV4-1 and TRBJ2-5; 7 nucleotides agree with TRBD2. The V and J ends lost 4 bases and 2 bases, in that order; junction bases with no gene match: 10. CDR1 is MGHRA and CDR2 is YSYEKL in the germline V gene. This CDR3 contains 16 residues. DNA for the CDR3: TGCGCCAGCAGCCTCCAGGCAGCGGGACCGCAAGAGACCCAGTACTTC. It codes for CASSLQAAGPQETQYF.

The chain joins TRBV6-1 to TRBJ2-2; no clear D. This CDR3 region has 15 residues. Germline values: CDR1 MNHNS, CDR2 SASEGT. Trimming shortened V by 0 bases and J by 5 bases, and 10 bases separated the two germline ends. For the CDR3, the DNA is TGTGCCAGCAGTGAAGCGGACGGAGCTACCGGGGAGCTGTTTTTT. This encodes CASSEADGATGELFF.

The chain is built from TRBV6-5 and TRBJ1-2, with TRBD1 identical over 7 bases. With 4 bases clipped from V and 7 bases from J, the junction kept 9 bases outside the gene matches. CDR3 length: 14 amino acids. Germline lookup yields CDR1 MNHEY and CDR2 SVGAGI. CDR3 amino acids: CASSSQGEVGGYTF. The CDR3 DNA reads TGTGCCAGCAGTTCCCAGGGGGAGGTGGGTGGCTACACCTTC.

This chain joins TRBV7-9 and TRBJ1-1; TRBD1 is a possible D gene (5 bases). Trimming left V 4 bases short and J 6 bases short, with 15 bases between. This CDR3 has 14 amino acids. Germline values: CDR1 SEHNR, CDR2 FQNEAQ (reference sequence). The CDR3 DNA sequence: TGTGCCAGCAGCTCAGACAGTATTAGCGCTGAAGCTTTCTTT. It codes for CASSSDSISAEAFF. Supplemented by reference TRBV7-9 and TRBJ1-1, the full variable domain reads DTGVSQNPRHKITKRGQNVTFRCDPISEHNRLYWYRQTLGQGPEFLTYFQNEAQLEKSRLLSDRFSAERPKGSFSTLEIQRTEQGDSAMYLCASSSDSISAEAFFGQGTRLTVV.

V is TRBV15 and J is TRBJ2-5; maybe TRBD1 (5 bases). The germline V and J ends were trimmed by 0 bases and 4 bases, with 15 bases remaining between them. The germline V gene encodes CDR1 LNHNV and CDR2 YYDKDF (reference sequence). The CDR3 is 16 amino acids. CDR3 residues: CATSRDTGLTGETQYF. The CDR3 DNA is TGTGCCACCAGCAGAGATACAGGTCTCACGGGAGAGACCCAGTACTTC.